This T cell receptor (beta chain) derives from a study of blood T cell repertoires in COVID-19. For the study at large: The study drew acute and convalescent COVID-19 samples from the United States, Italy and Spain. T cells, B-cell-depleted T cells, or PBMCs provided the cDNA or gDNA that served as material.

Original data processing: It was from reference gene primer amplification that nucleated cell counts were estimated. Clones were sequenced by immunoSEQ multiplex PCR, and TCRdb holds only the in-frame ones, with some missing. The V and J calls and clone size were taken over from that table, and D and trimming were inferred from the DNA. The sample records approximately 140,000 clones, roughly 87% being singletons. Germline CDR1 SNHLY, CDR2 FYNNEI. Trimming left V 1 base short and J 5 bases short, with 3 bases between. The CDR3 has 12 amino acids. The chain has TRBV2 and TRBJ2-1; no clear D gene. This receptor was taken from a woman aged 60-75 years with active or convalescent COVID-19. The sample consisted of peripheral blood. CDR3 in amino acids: CASSEVNNEQFF. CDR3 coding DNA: TGTGCCAGCAGTGAAGTCAACAATGAGCAGTTCTTC.